Listed here is a single T cell receptor (beta chain). This may be a read error: a much more frequent sequence differs by one nucleotide. These data come from a study of molecular identifiers for immune sequencing clone quantification. CDR1 and CDR2 from the germline V gene are SGHVS and FNYEAQ. The CDR3 runs 15 residues. TCRdb reprocessed the PCR reads with MiXCR, giving one entry per CDR3 protein. The data contain some 580,000 distinct CDR3 sequences, roughly 23% of them singletons. The receptor comes from a human donor in good health. Some libraries in this study had Jurkat cell RNA spiked in. The sequencing sample was made of naive CD8+ T cells from blood, with Jurkat cell RNA spiked in. Subset indicated: FACS-sorted CD8+CD4-CCR7+CD45RA+ naive T cells. The chain recombines TRBV7-6 with TRBJ1-1, with TRBD1 matching 8 bases. This chain's CDR3 is CAGSPGQGVDTEAFF. The DNA of the CDR3 is TGTGCCGGCAGCCCCGGACAGGGTGTGGACACTGAAGCTTTCTTT. The whole variable domain, filled in from reference TRBV7-6 and TRBJ1-1, reads GAGVSQSPRYKVTKRGQDVALRCDPISGHVSLYWYRQALGQGPEFLTYFNYEAQQDKSGLPNDRFSAERPEGSISTLTIQRTEQRDSAMYRCAGSPGQGVDTEAFFGQGTRLTVV.